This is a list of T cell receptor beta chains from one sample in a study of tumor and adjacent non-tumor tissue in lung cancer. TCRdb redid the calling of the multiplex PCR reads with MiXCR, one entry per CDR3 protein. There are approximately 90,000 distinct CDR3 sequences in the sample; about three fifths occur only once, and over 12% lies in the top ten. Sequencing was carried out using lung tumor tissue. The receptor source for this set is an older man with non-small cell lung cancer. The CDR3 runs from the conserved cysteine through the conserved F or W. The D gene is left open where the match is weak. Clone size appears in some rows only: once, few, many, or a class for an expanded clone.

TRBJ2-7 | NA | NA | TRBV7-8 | CGSSLLSRSYEQHF | TGTGGCAGCAGCTTATTGAGTAGATCCTACGAACAGCACTTC
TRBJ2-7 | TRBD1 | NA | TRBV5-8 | CDSYEAGQGYEQYF | TGTGACAGCTACGAGGCAGGACAGGGCTACGAGCAGTACTTC
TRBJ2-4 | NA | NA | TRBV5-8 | CARSLGQGIDIQYF | TGTGCCAGGAGCTTGGGGCAGGGGATAGACATTCAGTACTTC
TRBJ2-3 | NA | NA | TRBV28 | CASSLDRNNQPQYF | TGTGCCAGCAGTTTGGACAGAAACAATCAGCCCCAGTATTTT
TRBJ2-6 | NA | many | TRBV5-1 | CASSLEHARANVLTF | TGCGCCAGCAGCCTGGAGCACGCCAGGGCCAACGTCCTGACTTTC
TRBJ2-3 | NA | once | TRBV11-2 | CTSSTTNSHADTQYF | TGTACCAGCAGCACGACCAATTCCCACGCTGATACGCAGTATTTT
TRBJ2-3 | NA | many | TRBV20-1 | CSAHTRSGTSTDTQYF | TGCAGTGCGCATACTCGTAGCGGAACTAGCACAGATACGCAGTATTTT
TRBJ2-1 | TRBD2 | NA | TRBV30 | CAWTSSRGLAEYNEQFF | TGTGCCTGGACCTCCTCCCGGGGACTAGCGGAGTACAATGAGCAGTTCTTC
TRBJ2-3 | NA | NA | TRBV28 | CVSRPAGSTDTQYF | TGTGTCAGCAGGCCGGCGGGTAGCACAGATACGCAGTATTTT
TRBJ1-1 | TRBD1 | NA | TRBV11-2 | CASSLAGDRWQYTEAFF | TGTGCCAGCAGCTTAGCCGGGGACAGGTGGCAGTACACTGAAGCTTTCTTT
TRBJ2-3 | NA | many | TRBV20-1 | CSARLLGGDTQYF | TGCAGTGCTAGATTGCTGGGTGGAGATACGCAGTATTTT
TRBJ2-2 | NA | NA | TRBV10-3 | CAISPLDVTGELFF | TGTGCCATCAGCCCGTTGGACGTCACCGGTGAACTGTTTTTT
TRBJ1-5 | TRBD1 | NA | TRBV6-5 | CASSSGNRDREGNNQPQHF | TGTGCCAGCAGTTCGGGAAACCGGGACAGGGAGGGAAACAATCAGCCCCAGCACTTT
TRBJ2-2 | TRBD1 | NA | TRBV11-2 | CASNLYWTGVLNTGELFF | TGTGCTAGCAACTTATACTGGACAGGGGTTCTGAACACCGGGGAGCTGTTTTTT
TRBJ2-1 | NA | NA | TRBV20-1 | CSAHRTVTNEQFF | TGCAGTGCCCATCGGACTGTTACCAATGAGCAGTTCTTC
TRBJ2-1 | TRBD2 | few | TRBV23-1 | CASSQSPSGSRSEQFF | TGCGCCAGCAGTCAATCCCCTAGCGGGTCCCGCAGTGAGCAGTTCTTC
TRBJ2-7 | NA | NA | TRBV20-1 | CSASDVGGISYEQYF | TGCAGTGCTAGTGATGTGGGGGGAATCTCATACGAGCAGTACTTC
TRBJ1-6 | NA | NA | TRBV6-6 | CASSYGGRGGGNSPLHF | TGTGCCAGCAGTTACGGGGGCAGGGGTGGAGGTAATTCACCCCTCCACTTT
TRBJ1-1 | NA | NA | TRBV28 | CASSSQQQYRTEAFF | TGTGCCAGTAGTTCCCAACAACAATACAGGACTGAAGCTTTCTTT
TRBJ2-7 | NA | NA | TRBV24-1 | CATSDHTGSYEQYF | TGTGCCACCAGTGATCATACAGGGTCCTACGAGCAGTACTTC
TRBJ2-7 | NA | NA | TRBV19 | CATRDVTYGQYF | TGTGCCACCCGGGATGTGACCTACGGGCAGTACTTC
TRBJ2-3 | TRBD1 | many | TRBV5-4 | CASSSRGRDTQYF | TGTGCCAGCAGCTCCAGGGGGAGAGATACGCAGTATTTT
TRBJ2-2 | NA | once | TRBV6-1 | CASNLGGANIGELFF | TGTGCCAGCAACCTAGGAGGGGCGAACATCGGGGAGCTGTTTTTT
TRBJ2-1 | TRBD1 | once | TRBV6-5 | CASTAPGQGARDQFF | TGTGCCAGCACAGCCCCGGGACAGGGGGCACGTGATCAGTTCTTC
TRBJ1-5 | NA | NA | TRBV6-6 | CASQVKSGVSNNQSQHF | TGTGCCAGTCAAGTTAAGTCGGGGGTAAGTAACAATCAGTCCCAGCATTTT
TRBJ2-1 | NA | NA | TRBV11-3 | CVSSSRNEQFF | TGTGTCAGCAGCTCCCGCAATGAACAGTTCTTC
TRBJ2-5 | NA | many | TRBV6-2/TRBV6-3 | CASSWGPQETQYF | TGTGCCAGCAGTTGGGGTCCTCAAGAGACCCAGTACTTC
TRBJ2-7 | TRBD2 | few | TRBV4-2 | CASSQVLAGAREQYF | TGTGCCAGCAGCCAAGTACTAGCGGGAGCGCGAGAGCAGTACTTC
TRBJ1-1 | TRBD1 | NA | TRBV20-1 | CSARVPGTAFSTFF | TGCAGTGCCAGAGTCCCCGGGACAGCCTTCTCAACTTTCTTT
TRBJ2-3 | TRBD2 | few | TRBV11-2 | CASSKGLAGRDTQYF | TGTGCCAGCAGCAAGGGACTAGCGGGGAGAGATACGCAGTATTTT
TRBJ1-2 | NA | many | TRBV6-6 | CASSLPGNGLGGYTF | TGTGCCAGCAGTCTTCCCGGGAACGGATTAGGGGGCTACACCTTC
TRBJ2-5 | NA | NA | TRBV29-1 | CSVEGSDMETQYF | TGCAGCGTTGAAGGAAGTGACATGGAGACCCAGTACTTC
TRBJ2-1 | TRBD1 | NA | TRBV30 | CAWRVQGAGNGQLF | TGTGCCTGGAGGGTCCAGGGGGCTGGTAATGGGCAGTTATTC
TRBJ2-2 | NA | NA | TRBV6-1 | CASKWGHQTAGEPFF | TGTGCCAGCAAATGGGGGCACCAGACGGCCGGGGAGCCGTTTTTT
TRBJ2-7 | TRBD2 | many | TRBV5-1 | CASSSGLAGTYEQYF | TGCGCCAGCAGCTCAGGACTAGCGGGGACCTACGAGCAGTACTTC
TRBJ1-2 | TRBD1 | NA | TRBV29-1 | CILYRQGGYTF | TGCATCCTTTACCGACAGGGCGGCTACACCTTC
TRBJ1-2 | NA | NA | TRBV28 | CASSSTHHRFGYTF | TGTGCCAGCAGTTCTACACACCACAGGTTTGGCTACACCTTC
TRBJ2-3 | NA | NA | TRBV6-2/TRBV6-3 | CANSPPKRATDTQYF | TGTGCCAACAGCCCCCCAAAGCGGGCCACAGATACGCAGTATTTT
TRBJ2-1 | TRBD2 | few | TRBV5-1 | CASSLSNSGRLNEQFF | TGCGCCAGCAGCCTGTCGAATAGCGGGAGACTCAATGAGCAGTTTTTC
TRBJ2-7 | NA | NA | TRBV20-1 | CSALWGACEQYF | TGCAGTGCCCTCTGGGGGGCCTGCGAGCAGTACTTC
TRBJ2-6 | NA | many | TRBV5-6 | CASSLRSPSGANVLTF | TGTGCCAGCAGCTTGCGGTCCCCCTCTGGGGCCAACGTCCTGACTTTC
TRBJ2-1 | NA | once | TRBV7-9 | CASSFPTTGLSEQFF | TGTGCCAGCAGCTTCCCAACTACCGGGTTAAGTGAACAGTTCTTC
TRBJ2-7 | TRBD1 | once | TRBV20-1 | CSASGAGGISYEQYF | TGCAGTGCTAGTGGTGCAGGGGGAATCTCCTACGAGCAATACTTC
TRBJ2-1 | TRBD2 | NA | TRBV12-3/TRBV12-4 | CASSISWGGNNEQFF | TGTGCCAGTAGTATTAGCTGGGGGGGAAACAATGAGCAGTTCTTC
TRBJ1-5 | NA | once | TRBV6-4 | CASSDRFGDTQHF | TGTGCCAGCAGTGACCGATTCGGGGATACGCAGCATTTT
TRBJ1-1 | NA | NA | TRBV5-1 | CASSFRGNTEAFF | TGCGCCAGCAGCTTCAGGGGGAACACTGAAGCTTTCTTT
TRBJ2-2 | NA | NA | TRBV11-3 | CASSLGRGSGGEQFF | TGTGCCAGCAGCTTAGGTCGAGGATCAGGCGGGGAGCAGTTTTTT
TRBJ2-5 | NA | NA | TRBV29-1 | CGVEPIQGGRETQYF | TGCGGCGTTGAGCCCATTCAAGGGGGGCGGGAGACCCAGTACTTC
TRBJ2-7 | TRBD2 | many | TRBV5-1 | CASSLRTSGGAVMVYEQYF | TGCGCCAGCAGCTTAAGGACTAGCGGGGGGGCCGTCATGGTCTACGAGCAGTACTTC